Given below is one T cell receptor beta chain in context. Antigen unknown. The data belong to a study of blood T cells in healthy people across ages. General observations from the study: Diversity of TCR beta correlated strongly with naive T cell percentage.

Trimming cost V 8 bases and J 9 bases; bases outside gene matches: 9. The CDR3 length is 13 residues. Primers used in a second PCR of about 6 to 12 cycles were a sample-barcoded 5' primer and a J-beta primer mix. Every individual sample yielded 3 million or more paired-end reads (each containing CDR3). TCRdb re-called the 5' RACE reads through MiXCR, storing one row per CDR3 protein. Of 800,000 or so distinct CDR3 sequences listed, more than 20% were seen once; the top ten hold approximately 3.7%. This sample was also put to use in a study of T cells of mothers and their children. That source adds: An overlap that was slightly higher, though non-significant, was seen in related mother-child pairs versus unrelated pairs.

The specimen sequenced was blood. V and J are TRBV12-3 or TRBV12-4 and TRBJ2-1, with TRBD2 matching 8 bases. This TCR was sampled from a boy aged 5-17 years in good health. The chain's CDR3 is CASAIAGRGEQFF. The CDR3, as DNA: TGTGCCAGCGCTATAGCGGGAAGGGGTGAGCAGTTCTTC.